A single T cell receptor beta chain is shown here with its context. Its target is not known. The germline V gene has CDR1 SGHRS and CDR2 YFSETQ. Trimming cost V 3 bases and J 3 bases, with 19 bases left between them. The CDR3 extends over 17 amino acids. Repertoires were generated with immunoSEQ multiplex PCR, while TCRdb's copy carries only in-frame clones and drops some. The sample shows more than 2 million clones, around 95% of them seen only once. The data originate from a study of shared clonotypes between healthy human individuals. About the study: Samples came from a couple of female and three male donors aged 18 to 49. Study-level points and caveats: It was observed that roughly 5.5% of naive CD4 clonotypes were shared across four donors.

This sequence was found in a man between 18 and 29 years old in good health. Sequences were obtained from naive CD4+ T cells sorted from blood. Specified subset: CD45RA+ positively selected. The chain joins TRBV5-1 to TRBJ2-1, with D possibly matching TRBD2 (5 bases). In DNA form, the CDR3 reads TGCGCCAGCAGCTCGGACGGAGGATCCCGCAGCTACAATGAGCAGTTCTTC. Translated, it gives CASSSDGGSRSYNEQFF.